The next 31 T cell receptor beta chains were all read from a single sample in a study of blood T cell repertoires in COVID-19. The data were produced by immunoSEQ multiplex PCR, yet TCRdb's version contains in-frame clones alone and is incomplete. The repertoire holds a few hundred thousand clones, about 86% seen once, with about 5.9% in the top ten. Sequencing was performed on peripheral blood. Every receptor here comes from a man aged 55 to 70 with acute or convalescent COVID-19.

The rearrangement joins TRBV10-3 to TRBJ2-3; the D is unclear. CDR3 length equals 15 residues. Germline CDR1 reads ENHRY; CDR2 reads SYGVKD. Trimming stripped 0 bases from V and 2 bases from J, with 9 bases between. The CDR3 spells CAISESGSHTDTQYF. CDR3 DNA: TGTGCCATCAGTGAGTCGGGCAGCCACACAGATACGCAGTATTTT.

The gene calls are TRBV29-1 and TRBJ2-5; D is unresolved. The CDR3 runs to 11 residues. The germline CDR1 and CDR2 sequences are SQVTM and ANQGSEA. The V end was cut by 4 bases, the J end by 2 bases, with 5 bases between. The chain's CDR3 is CSVVMQETQYF. CDR3 coding DNA: TGCAGCGTTGTAATGCAAGAGACCCAGTACTTC.

This sequence joins TRBV12-3 or TRBV12-4 and TRBJ2-7, with 9 bases matching TRBD1. Germline trimming cut 2 bases from V and 6 bases from J; bases unmatched to any gene: 2. The CDR3 is 13 residues long. The chain's CDR3 is CASSLRQGGEQYF. The CDR3 bases are TGTGCCAGCAGTTTAAGACAGGGGGGCGAGCAGTACTTC.

The chain combines TRBV11-3 with TRBJ2-1, with a weak D call TRBD2 (6 bases). V lost 4 bases to trimming and J lost 0 bases, with 16 bases between them. Germline V gene lookup returns CDR1 SGHNT and CDR2 YENEEA. The CDR3 runs 17 residues. CDR3 DNA sequence: TGTGCCAGCAGCTCCCCCCTAGCGACCCCCTCCTACAATGAGCAGTTCTTC. Amino acids: CASSSPLATPSYNEQFF.

V is TRBV5-6 and J is TRBJ2-2; a possible D gene is TRBD1 (5 bases). The CDR3 is 16 residues long. Between the trimmed V and J ends, which lost 0 bases and 5 bases, there was a span of 14 bases. Germline V gene lookup returns CDR1 SGHDT and CDR2 YYEEEE. In DNA, the CDR3 is TGTGCCAGCAGCTTGGTAGGGGCCAGGTATACCGGGGAGCTGTTTTTT. This encodes CASSLVGARYTGELFF.

This clone was seen a handful of times. This chain joins TRBV5-6 and TRBJ1-6; D is uncertain. Trimming pared 0 bases from V and 5 bases from J, leaving 12 bases between. The CDR3 is 16 amino acids. Germline values: CDR1 SGHDT, CDR2 YYEEEE. The CDR3 reads CASSLDPILNNSPLHF. The CDR3 DNA follows: TGTGCCAGCAGCTTGGATCCCATACTGAATAATTCACCCCTCCACTTT.

The chain combines TRBV11-3 with TRBJ2-7; no firm D call. The CDR3 sequence is 14 residues long. With 5 bases removed from V and 5 bases from J, the gap between germline ends came to 16 bases. The V gene's germline CDR1 is SGHNT and CDR2 YENEEA. CDR3 nucleotides: TGTGCCAGCAGCCCCACTACCGAAAGTGACGAGCAGTACTTC. Translated, it gives CASSPTTESDEQYF.

The chain has TRBV7-2 and TRBJ1-3, with unresolved D. Deletions cut 1 base from V and 7 bases from J, with 14 bases between. Germline V gene data show CDR1 as SGHTA and CDR2 as FQGNSA. There are 15 residues in the CDR3. The CDR3 here is CASSLDGRAENTIYF. The CDR3 nucleotides read TGTGCCAGCAGCTTAGACGGGCGGGCGGAGAACACCATATATTTT.

This CDR3 reads CASSVAGGNTIYF. The CDR3 nucleotides are TGTGCCAGCAGCGTAGCGGGGGGAAACACCATATATTTT. The V and J genes are TRBV9 and TRBJ1-3; D remains ambiguous. The CDR3 loop spans 13 amino acids. The V gene lost 0 bases and the J gene lost 4 bases, with 5 bases spanning the gap. The V gene's germline CDR1 is SGDLS and CDR2 YYNGEE.

The chain recombines TRBV29-1 with TRBJ2-7; TRBD2 matches at 7 bases. This CDR3 comprises 13 residues. Per the germline V gene, CDR1 is SQVTM and CDR2 is ANQGSEA. The junction had 1 base not matched to a gene; V was cut back by 0 bases and J by 2 bases. Here the CDR3 DNA reads TGCAGCGTTGAAGATGCGGGGGCCTACGAGCAGTACTTC. This sequence encodes CSVEDAGAYEQYF.

Only one count was recorded for this clone. The rearrangement joins TRBV24-1 to TRBJ2-3, with 8 bases aligning to TRBD1. Germline CDR1 KGHDR, CDR2 SFDVKD. V gave up 1 base and J gave up 4 bases; unmatched junction bases: 6. The CDR3 is 16 amino acids. DNA for the CDR3: TGTGCCACCAGTGATTTCTCCAGGGGGCCTCCAGATACGCAGTATTTT. This translates into CATSDFSRGPPDTQYF.

The chain recombines TRBV7-9 with TRBJ2-2; weak D call: TRBD1 (6 bases). There are 16 residues in the CDR3. Germline values: CDR1 SEHNR, CDR2 FQNEAQ (reference sequence). V lost 7 bases, J lost 3 bases, and 18 bases lay in between. Written as DNA, the CDR3 is TGTGCCAGCATCCGATCAGGGGCAGGCGACACCGGGGAGCTGTTTTTT. Protein: CASIRSGAGDTGELFF.

The chain joins TRBV19 to TRBJ2-7; D is possibly TRBD1 (5 bases). The germline V and J ends were trimmed by 0 bases and 5 bases, with 11 bases remaining between them. The germline V gene has CDR1 LNHDA and CDR2 SQIVND (reference sequence). The CDR3 extends over 14 amino acids. The DNA for the CDR3 is TGTGCCAGTAGTATAGACAGGGAACTCCACGAGCAGTACTTC. Translation: CASSIDRELHEQYF.

The rearrangement joins TRBV7-8 to TRBJ2-1; 16 bases align to TRBD2. The CDR3 has 17 residues. Trimming took 5 bases from V and 9 from J; bases not matched to a gene: 10. The V gene's germline CDR1 is SGHVS and CDR2 FQNEAQ. CDR3 in DNA: TGTGCCAGCAGCGGCACCGGGACTAGCGGGAGGGCCAGTGAGCAGTTCTTC. It is translated as CASSGTGTSGRASEQFF. The variable domain in full, with the rest retrieved from reference TRBV7-8 and TRBJ2-1, is GAGVSQSPRYKVAKRGQDVALRCDPISGHVSLFWYQQALGQGPEFLTYFQNEAQLDKSGLPSDRFFAERPEGSVSTLKIQRTQQEDSAVYLCASSGTGTSGRASEQFFGPGTRLTVL.

The V and J genes are TRBV29-1 and TRBJ1-1; no clear D gene. Germline CDR1 SQVTM, CDR2 ANQGSEA. The CDR3 runs 12 residues. Trimming removed 0 bases from V and 6 bases from J, with 8 bases in between. The CDR3 is CSVEDQAAEAFF. CDR3 bases: TGCAGCGTTGAAGATCAAGCGGCTGAAGCTTTCTTT.

The CDR3 DNA follows: TGTGCCAGCAGCGCTACTAGCGTCACAGATACGCAGTATTTT. Translation: CASSATSVTDTQYF. The rearrangement uses TRBV6-5 and TRBJ2-3, with TRBD2 identical over 7 bases. Germline V gene lookup returns CDR1 MNHEY and CDR2 SVGAGI. The CDR3 loop spans 14 amino acids. V was pared by 6 bases and J by 2 bases, with 5 bases of the junction left unmatched.

This chain links TRBV10-3 with TRBJ2-3; tentatively, D is TRBD2 (5 bases). CDR1 and CDR2 from the germline V gene are ENHRY and SYGVKD. Trimming removed 3 bases at V and 6 bases at J, with 13 bases between. This CDR3 comprises 14 residues. CDR3 sequence (DNA): TGTGCCATCAGTGATCTCTGGACTGTTGATACGCAGTATTTT. The encoded protein is CAISDLWTVDTQYF.

This clone was found a few times. The genes are TRBV7-8 and TRBJ1-1; weak D call: TRBD1 (5 bases). Germline CDR1 is SGHVS and CDR2 is FQNEAQ. With 4 bases removed from V and 5 bases from J, the gap between germline ends came to 14 bases. CDR3 length equals 14 residues. The CDR3 spells CASSSHTGGTEAFF. In nucleotides, the CDR3 is TGTGCCAGCAGCTCACACACGGGGGGGACTGAAGCTTTCTTT.

The genes are TRBV6-5 and TRBJ1-4; 7 bases are a match to TRBD1. V was clipped by 8 bases and J by 7 bases; unmatched bases: 10. The germline gives CDR1 MNHEY, CDR2 SVGAGI. The CDR3 is made up of 14 amino acids. The CDR3 nucleotides read TGTGCCAGCGGGCGGACAGGAGGTGGTGAAAAACTGTTTTTT. Amino acid sequence: CASGRTGGGEKLFF.

V gene TRBV19 combines with J gene TRBJ2-7, with D uncertain. Germline-derived CDR1 and CDR2 are LNHDA and SQIVND (reference sequence). Trimming cost V 3 bases and J 6 bases, with 15 bases left between them. The CDR3 is made up of 14 amino acids. The CDR3: CASSISLSLAEQYF. The CDR3 coding sequence is TGTGCCAGTAGTATTTCCCTTTCTTTGGCCGAGCAGTACTTC.

This clone was seen once. CDR3 sequence: CASSPSGTVGTEAFF. In nucleotides, the CDR3 is TGTGCCAGCAGTCCGTCCGGGACAGTAGGCACTGAAGCTTTCTTT. The chain recombines TRBV28 with TRBJ1-1; 7 bases agree with TRBD1. The CDR3 is made up of 15 amino acids. The V gene's germline CDR1 is MDHEN and CDR2 SYDVKM. With V trimmed by 5 bases and J by 4 bases, 10 bases remained unmatched. The whole variable domain, filled in from reference TRBV28 and TRBJ1-1, reads DVKVTQSSRYLVKRTGEKVFLECVQDMDHENMFWYRQDPGLGLRLIYFSYDVKMKEKGDIPEGYSVSREKKERFSLILESASTNQTSMYLCASSPSGTVGTEAFFGQGTRLTVV.

The chain has TRBV2 and TRBJ2-7; D may be TRBD1 (5 bases). CDR1 SNHLY and CDR2 FYNNEI come from the germline V gene. The germline V and J ends were trimmed by 6 bases and 2 bases, with 11 bases remaining between them. There are 13 residues in the CDR3. CDR3 coding DNA: TGTGCCAGCAGGATGACAGCAGCCTACGAGCAGTACTTC. It is translated as CASRMTAAYEQYF. The full variable domain, with the rest looked up from reference TRBV2 and TRBJ2-7, is EPEVTQTPSHQVTQMGQEVILRCVPISNHLYFYWYRQILGQKVEFLVSFYNNEISEKSEIFDDQFSVERPDGSNFTLKIRSTKLEDSAMYFCASRMTAAYEQYFGPGTRLTVT.

V is TRBV5-1 and J is TRBJ2-3; TRBD2 is a possible D gene (5 bases). The CDR3 has 15 amino acids. Germline CDR1 reads SGHRS; CDR2 reads YFSETQ. Between the trimmed V and J ends, which lost 0 bases and 2 bases, there was a span of 10 bases. The CDR3, as DNA: TGCGCCAGCAGCTTGGAAGGGAGAGTCACAGATACGCAGTATTTT. Encoded protein: CASSLEGRVTDTQYF. The whole variable domain, filled in from reference TRBV5-1 and TRBJ2-3, reads KAGVTQTPRYLIKTRGQQVTLSCSPISGHRSVSWYQQTPGQGLQFLFEYFSETQRNKGNFPGRFSGRQFSNSRSEMNVSTLELGDSALYLCASSLEGRVTDTQYFGPGTRLTVL.

In this sample, this clone turned up a few times. Other DNA variants within this sample encode the same CDR3. V is TRBV6-5 and J is TRBJ1-1; D is ambiguous. Germline CDR1 is MNHEY and CDR2 is SVGAGI. This CDR3 is 13 amino acids long. The V and J ends lost 2 bases and 1 base respectively, with 5 bases between them. This CDR3 reads CASSYGQNTEAFF. In nucleotides, the CDR3 is TGTGCCAGCAGTTACGGCCAGAACACTGAAGCTTTCTTT.

This chain connects TRBV10-3 to TRBJ2-1, with 10 bases aligning to TRBD2. CDR1 and CDR2 from the germline V gene are ENHRY and SYGVKD. This CDR3 is built from 15 residues. J lost 0 bases, V lost 9 bases, and 5 bases had no gene match. The CDR3 DNA is TGTGCCATTGCAGCGGGAGGGAGCTCCTACAATGAGCAGTTCTTC. It is translated as CAIAAGGSSYNEQFF.

The chain couples TRBV19 to TRBJ2-5; D might be TRBD1 (5 bases). The CDR3 is 15 amino acids. CDR1 is LNHDA, CDR2 SQIVND, per germline (reference sequence). The V end was cut by 1 base, the J end by 1 base, with 10 bases between. The CDR3 DNA sequence: TGTGCCAGTAGTATAGTACCAGGGCGCCAAGAGACCCAGTACTTC. Translated, it gives CASSIVPGRQETQYF.

This clone was counted only a few times. This sequence joins TRBV24-1 and TRBJ1-5; possibly TRBD1 for D (5 bases). V was shortened by 3 bases and J by 11 bases, with 19 bases between the two germline ends. CDR1 and CDR2 from the germline V gene are KGHDR and SFDVKD. The CDR3 totals 15 residues. The CDR3 here is CATSDARGLDRAQHF. Written as DNA, the CDR3 is TGTGCCACCAGTGATGCCCGGGGGTTGGATCGGGCCCAGCATTTT.

The chain couples TRBV7-3 to TRBJ2-3; possible D gene TRBD2, 5 bases. CDR3 length: 14 residues. The V end lost 5 bases, the J end lost 1 base, and 10 bases lay between the germline ends. The germline V gene has CDR1 SGHTA and CDR2 FQGTGA. The chain's CDR3 is CASSPTGGTDTQYF. CDR3 nucleotides: TGTGCCAGCAGCCCGACCGGGGGCACAGATACGCAGTATTTT.

V gene TRBV5-4 combines with J gene TRBJ2-7; D uncertain. The CDR3 spans 12 residues. V shed 1 base and J shed 7 bases, with 9 bases lying between them. Germline CDR1 is SGHNT and CDR2 is YYREEE (reference sequence). DNA for the CDR3: TGTGCCAGCAGCTTGTCCGCACGGGAGCAGTACTTC. This encodes CASSLSAREQYF.

The chain joins TRBV6-2 or TRBV6-3 to TRBJ2-7, with a tentative D call TRBD1 (6 bases). Germline assignment: CDR1 MNHEY and CDR2 SVGEGT. With 6 bases removed from V and 12 bases from J, the gap between germline ends came to 15 bases. This CDR3 region has 11 residues. The DNA of the CDR3 is TGTGCCAGCAGCTCCAACAGGGCCTCGTACTTC. This sequence encodes CASSSNRASYF.

Details on this clone: The junction departs from germline at one end; a sequencing error may be responsible. The chain recombines TRBV6-2 or TRBV6-3 with TRBJ2-7, with 9 bases matching TRBD1. The CDR3 covers 15 residues. Germline V gives CDR1 MNHEY, CDR2 SVGEGT. The CDR3 DNA reads as TGTGCCAGCAGATACTTCCGGGACAGGGAAAGCGAGCAGTACTTC. Its protein product is CASRYFRDRESEQYF.